This paragraph reports one T cell receptor (beta chain). Its antigen is still unknown. Unrecorded immune exposure was likely among donors, who were nominally healthy when sampled. The data were taken from a study of cytomegalovirus exposure and HLA in healthy donors. Study-wide results and caveats: Later analysis identified 15,000 to 20,000 TCR beta sequences associated with HLA alleles, using a false discovery rate threshold of 0.05. It was reportedly the case that the classifier diagnosed cytomegalovirus status with high specificity and sensitivity. Clonal expansion, a later analysis showed, was greater in HLA-associated TCR beta chains than in equally common others.

Trimming cost V 4 bases and J 5 bases, with 11 bases left between them. The CDR3 runs to 13 residues. Germline CDR1 and CDR2: SGHDN and FVKESK. Primers included in the PCR were 60 Vbeta and 13 Jbeta primers. Here immunoSEQ multiplex PCR was the method, and the copy in TCRdb shows in-frame clones only, minus some. This sample has 100,000 to 150,000 clones, with approximately 78% found just once. This receptor was taken from a woman aged 25 to 39 in good health and CMV-seronegative. V and J are TRBV14 and TRBJ1-1, with a weak D call TRBD1 (5 bases). The sample taken for sequencing was PBMCs. The CDR3 region is CASSLSGRTEAFF. The CDR3 DNA reads TGTGCCAGCAGCCTGTCAGGGCGGACTGAAGCTTTCTTT.